This T cell receptor beta chain appears in the sequencing data of a study of graft-versus-host responses after intestinal transplantation. Study-level information: In this cohort, recipients had multivisceral, liver-intestinal, or isolated intestinal transplants. Anti-thymocyte globulin was used for induction in all recipients, who then took tacrolimus and steroids for around 3 years.

General study results and limits: Allograft graft-versus-host to host-versus-graft clonal ratios ran high in patients with graft-donor T cell macrochimerism.

This clone was seen more than once but under ten times. Its antigen remains unidentified. Profiling relied on immunoSEQ multiplex PCR, and the TCRdb table lists in-frame clones only, not all of them. The sample lists almost 30,000 clones; around four fifths were seen once. V lost 0 bases, J lost 9 bases, and 6 bases lay in between. Germline V gene lookup returns CDR1 LGHNT and CDR2 FRNRAP. CDR3 length: 13 amino acids. Intraepithelial lymphocytes and lamina propria lymphocytes were released through processing of graft tissue. This receptor was taken from a human patient who received an intestinal transplant, so some T cells may come from the graft donor. V gene TRBV12-5 combines with J gene TRBJ1-6, with D unresolved. Sequenced here: ileum tissue, sampled 98 days after intestinal transplantation. CDR3 protein: CASGLVRGSPLHF. DNA of the CDR3: TGTGCTAGTGGTTTGGTACGTGGTTCACCCCTCCACTTT.